This T cell receptor beta chain was recovered during a study of early T cells in non-severe SARS-CoV-2 infection. The junction had 0 bases not matched to a gene; V was cut back by 3 bases and J by 6 bases. The CDR3 extends over 11 amino acids. Germline V gene lookup returns CDR1 GTSNPN and CDR2 SVGIG (reference sequence). This clonotype was seen only a few times. The antigen remains unidentified. Whole-study results and caveats: Matching with VDJdb favored anti-spike CD8 responses (missing private and CD4 specificities).

Attached unique molecular identifiers marked individual cDNA molecules. TCRdb re-analysed the 5' RACE reads in MiXCR, keeping a single row per CDR3 protein. The table lists under 70,000 distinct CDR3 sequences, roughly 8.2% of them singletons, with more than 9% in the top ten. This TCR was sampled from an adult who was a healthcare worker with PCR-confirmed SARS-CoV-2 infection or an uninfected control (not recorded which). The sample here was whole blood, taken at baseline. This sequence joins TRBV30 and TRBJ2-3, with 7 bases fitting TRBD2. The CDR3 sequence is CAWSGGDTQYF. The CDR3 bases are TGTGCCTGGAGCGGGGGGGATACGCAGTATTTT.